A selection of T cell receptor beta chains follows, all from one sample in a study of blood T cell repertoires in COVID-19. The table came from immunoSEQ multiplex PCR; TCRdb's copy has only in-frame clones and leaves some out. The sample carries approximately 300,000 clones, 85% recorded once. The sequencing input was peripheral blood. These receptors were taken from a woman between 50 and 59 years old with active or convalescent COVID-19. Each CDR3 is given with its conserved first and last residue. A D gene is named only where the DNA matches it firmly. Rows may omit the clone size; those that give it use once, few, many or a size class.

d_call	clone_size	j_call	v_call	cdr3_aa	cdr3_nt
.	.	TRBJ2-1	TRBV29-1	CSVEDAGPNNEQFF	TGCAGCGTTGAAGATGCGGGTCCGAACAATGAGCAGTTCTTC
TRBD1	.	TRBJ1-2	TRBV7-9	CASTSTGGAYGYTF	TGTGCCAGCACCTCGACAGGGGGCGCCTATGGCTACACCTTC
TRBD1	.	TRBJ1-1	TRBV5-5	CASSPSGQGADTEAFF	TGTGCCAGCAGCCCATCCGGACAGGGGGCTGACACTGAAGCTTTCTTT
.	.	TRBJ1-1	TRBV3-1/TRBV3-2	CASSQQGRVTEAFF	TGTGCCAGCAGCCAACAGGGAAGGGTCACTGAAGCTTTCTTT
TRBD1	.	TRBJ2-1	TRBV29-1	CSVGALGTGGYNEQFF	TGCAGCGTTGGGGCCCTCGGGACAGGGGGATACAATGAGCAGTTCTTC
TRBD1	.	TRBJ2-4	TRBV5-6	CASSLWGQGIVIQYF	TGTGCCAGCAGCTTGTGGGGACAGGGTATAGTCATTCAGTACTTC
TRBD1	.	TRBJ1-6	TRBV6-1	CASSAVPQGANNSPLHF	TGTGCCAGCAGTGCCGTCCCCCAGGGGGCCAATAATTCACCCCTCCACTTT
.	.	TRBJ2-7	TRBV6-1	CASSELDRISYEQYF	TGTGCCAGCAGTGAACTCGACAGGATCTCCTACGAGCAGTACTTC
.	.	TRBJ2-1	TRBV11-2	CASSRWTVNEQFF	TGTGCCAGCAGCCGCTGGACAGTAAATGAGCAGTTCTTC
.	.	TRBJ2-5	TRBV19	CASSITGRMVSETQYF	TGTGCCAGTAGTATTACTGGGCGTATGGTATCGGAGACCCAGTACTTC
.	many	TRBJ1-3	TRBV11-2	CASSHARDSGNTIYF	TGTGCCAGCAGCCACGCCCGGGACTCTGGAAACACCATATATTTT
TRBD1	few	TRBJ1-4	TRBV24-1	CATSLTGGGEKLFF	TGTGCCACCAGTCTGACAGGGGGAGGCGAAAAACTGTTTTTT
TRBD2	few	TRBJ2-3	TRBV9	CASSVAALAGTDTQYF	TGTGCCAGCAGCGTAGCGGCTCTAGCGGGCACAGATACGCAGTATTTT
TRBD2	.	TRBJ2-7	TRBV5-1	CASSPSGRAYEQYF	TGCGCCAGCAGCCCTAGCGGGAGGGCCTACGAGCAGTACTTC
.	.	TRBJ1-2	TRBV11-3	CASSYSVGIEYGYTF	TGTGCCAGCAGCTACTCAGTCGGGATTGAATATGGCTACACCTTC
.	.	TRBJ1-2	TRBV6-6	CASSREGLNYGYTF	TGTGCCAGCAGTAGGGAAGGACTTAACTATGGCTACACCTTC
.	once	TRBJ1-1	TRBV19	CASSGPIMGEAFF	TGCGCCAGTAGTGGGCCAATTATGGGTGAAGCTTTCTTT
.	.	TRBJ2-1	TRBV7-6	CASSLDLNSYNEQFF	TGTGCCAGCAGCTTAGACTTGAACTCCTACAATGAGCAGTTCTTC
.	.	TRBJ1-3	TRBV7-3	CASSLKRRGPRRDTIYF	TGTGCCAGCAGCTTAAAGCGCAGGGGCCCACGGAGAGACACCATATATTTT
TRBD1	.	TRBJ2-7	TRBV27	CASSLRPPGQGDYEQYF	TGTGCCAGCAGTTTAAGGCCCCCCGGACAGGGGGATTACGAGCAGTACTTC
.	.	TRBJ1-3	TRBV9	CASSVRGDPSTGNTIYF	TGTGCCAGCAGCGTCCGGGGGGACCCGAGTACCGGAAACACCATATATTTT
.	.	TRBJ2-7	TRBV5-4	CASSPNSGEQYF	TGTGCCAGCAGCCCAAATAGCGGCGAGCAGTACTTC
.	once	TRBJ2-2	TRBV19	CASKGQGVTGELFF	TGTGCCAGCAAGGGACAAGGGGTCACCGGGGAGCTGTTTTTT
.	once	TRBJ1-1	TRBV30	CAWSVAGNTEAFF	TGTGCCTGGAGTGTAGCAGGGAACACTGAAGCTTTCTTT
TRBD2	few	TRBJ2-7	TRBV27	CASSLSTSGYEQYF	TGTGCCAGCAGTTTATCAACTAGCGGCTACGAGCAGTACTTC
.	.	TRBJ1-3	TRBV28	CASTQPKLGNTIYF	TGTGCCAGCACGCAACCGAAGCTAGGAAACACCATATATTTT
TRBD1	.	TRBJ1-2	TRBV2	CASGTGRDYGYTF	TGTGCCAGCGGGACAGGGCGAGACTATGGCTACACCTTC
.	.	TRBJ1-1	TRBV28	CASSLTGENTEAFF	TGTGCCAGCAGTTTGACAGGTGAGAACACTGAAGCTTTCTTT